The clone carrying this T cell receptor beta chain was recorded a few times. Antigen: not known. The data belong to a study of beta chain features in type 1 diabetes. Sequenced material consisted of expressed TCRB transcripts (all of the isolated RNA was reverse transcribed). Only in-frame clones appear in the TCRdb table, and some are missing; sequencing was by immunoSEQ multiplex PCR. The sample contains just over 600,000 clones, around 16% of which appear only once. This CDR3 has 15 amino acids. The V end lost 2 bases, the J end lost 3 bases, and 12 bases lay between the germline ends. Germline CDR1 and CDR2: SGHAT and FQNNGV. Each of the CD4+ naive, central memory, regulatory and stem cell-like memory populations was sorted via CD45RO/CCR7/CD25/CD127/CD95/CD27. Whole-study findings and limits: A potential PCR bias toward shorter templates would be equal in patient and control samples. Individuals with type 1 diabetes displayed fewer insertions and more deletions at VDJ junctions. The study left unresolved whether HLA type influences TCRB rearrangement.

Material: naive CD4+ T cells from blood. The sequence was obtained from a man in his late teens or twenties in good health. This chain connects TRBV11-2 to TRBJ2-3, with D maybe TRBD2 (5 bases). CDR3 residues: CASSLSGSGTDTQYF. In DNA form, the CDR3 reads TGTGCCAGCAGCTTATCTGGGAGTGGAACAGATACGCAGTATTTT.